The rows below give T cell receptor beta chains drawn from one sample of a study of control samples from healthy donors and cancer patients. Measured with immunoSEQ multiplex PCR; TCRdb has only the in-frame clones, and not every one. The sample has around 68,000 clones, 75% to 85% seen once; the top ten hold 15% to 18%. Sequences were obtained from blood. All receptors derive from a man between 60 and 70 years old in good health. CDR3s include the opening cysteine and the closing phenylalanine or tryptophan.

V gene,CDR3 length,J gene,CDR3 protein
TRBV7-2,14,TRBJ2-7,CASSLAHTSYEQYF
TRBV7-2,13,TRBJ2-5,CASSLKISETQYF
TRBV24-1,15,TRBJ2-1,CATSDYDSYGNEQFF
TRBV6-6,14,TRBJ2-5,CASSGSSAQETQYF
TRBV6-5,13,TRBJ2-3,CASSPTRPDTQYF
TRBV6-4,14,TRBJ2-1,CASSILAGGNEQFF
TRBV21-1,19,TRBJ2-7,CASNKLADDQLTSSYEQYF
TRBV15,14,TRBJ2-3,CATSPGGGADTQYF
TRBV6-5,14,TRBJ2-1,CASSQGLAGRGQFF
TRBV5-1,14,TRBJ1-1,CASSLVPADTEAFF
TRBV19,15,TRBJ2-7,CASSIERSTAYEQYF
TRBV6-2/TRBV6-3,15,TRBJ2-3,CASSPGGPSTDTQYF
TRBV2,15,TRBJ1-1,CASSGGQGLNTEAFF
TRBV11-2,14,TRBJ2-7,CASSVSRGSYEQYF
TRBV28,16,TRBJ1-3,CASSPGPRAVGNTIYF
TRBV5-6,13,TRBJ2-5,CASSLEGMEAQYF
TRBV6-2/TRBV6-3,16,TRBJ2-7,CASSYSPFGTRYEQYF
TRBV6-5,13,TRBJ2-5,CASKRGLGETQYF
TRBV5-6,17,TRBJ1-1,CASSLISVMAGNTEAFF
TRBV5-1,13,TRBJ2-3,CASSESGTDTQYF
TRBV27,15,TRBJ1-1,CASSSGQGPNTEAFF
TRBV6-2/TRBV6-3,16,TRBJ1-5,CASSYARGDSNQPQHF
TRBV15,14,TRBJ1-1,CATSRPHGDTEAFF
TRBV7-9,14,TRBJ2-1,CASSLPGPYNEQFF